This T cell receptor beta chain derives from a study of post-analysis software for immune sequencing data. Background on the study: Recorded disease courses covered relapsing-remitting, secondary progressive and progressive-relapsing multiple sclerosis. Some patients had no subtype annotation. Study results and limitations: Patients had higher frequencies than controls of roughly five TRBV segments, including TRBV5-6, TRBV5-1 and TRBV20-1.

Incorporated into the TCR beta cDNA libraries were unique molecular identifiers, which served to reduce PCR and sequencing biases. TCRdb itself ran the PCR reads through MiXCR, one entry per CDR3 protein. The sample holds hundreds of thousands of distinct CDR3 sequences, 25% to 30% seen once. Comment on this clonotype: Antigen: not known. The junction departs from germline at one end; a sequencing error may be responsible.

The CDR3 is made up of 15 amino acids. Per germline, CDR1 DFQATT and CDR2 SNEGSKA (reference sequence). This chain uses TRBV20-1 with TRBJ2-3; D uncertain. The sample consisted of blood. The receptor comes from a girl aged 5-17 years with multiple sclerosis. CDR3 bases: TGCGGTGCCCCCTCAAACTCGAGACCTCTAGATACGCAGTATTTT. It is translated as CGAPSNSRPLDTQYF.